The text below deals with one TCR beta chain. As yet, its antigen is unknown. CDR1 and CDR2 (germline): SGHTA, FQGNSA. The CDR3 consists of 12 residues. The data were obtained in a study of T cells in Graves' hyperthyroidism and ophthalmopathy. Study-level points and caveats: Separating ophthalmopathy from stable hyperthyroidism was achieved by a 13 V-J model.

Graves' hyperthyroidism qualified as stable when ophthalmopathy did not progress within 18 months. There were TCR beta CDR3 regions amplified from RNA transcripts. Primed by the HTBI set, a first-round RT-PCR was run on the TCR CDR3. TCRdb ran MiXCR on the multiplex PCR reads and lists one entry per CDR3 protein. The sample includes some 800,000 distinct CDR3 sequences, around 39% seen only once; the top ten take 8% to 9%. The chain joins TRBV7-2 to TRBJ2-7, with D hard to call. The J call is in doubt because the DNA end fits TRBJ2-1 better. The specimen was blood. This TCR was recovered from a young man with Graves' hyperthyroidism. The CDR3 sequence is CASSLITGEQFF. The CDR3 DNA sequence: TGTGCCAGCAGCCTCATAACCGGAGAGCAGTTCTTC.